These T cell receptor beta chains were read from a single sample in a study of control samples from healthy donors and cancer patients. TCRdb keeps only in-frame clones here, not all; method: immunoSEQ multiplex PCR. The sample carries 50,000 or so clones, 95% to 96% recorded once. The source material was blood. All receptors derive from a woman aged 18-35 years in good health. CDR3s include the opening cysteine and the closing phenylalanine or tryptophan. Fields, in order: J gene, D gene, clone size, V gene, CDR3 protein, CDR3 DNA. The D gene is left open where the match is weak. A clone size is listed for some rows: how often the clone was seen (once, few, many), or a class if it is expanded.

TRBJ2-5 | TRBD2 | NA | TRBV5-1 | CASSMTSGGYETQYF | TGCGCCAGCAGCATGACTAGCGGGGGGTACGAGACCCAGTACTTC
TRBJ2-1 | NA | NA | TRBV3-1/TRBV3-2 | CASSQKSEQFF | TGTGCCAGCAGCCAAAAAAGCGAGCAGTTCTTC
TRBJ2-4 | NA | NA | TRBV6-5 | CASRGGLAKNIQYF | TGTGCCAGCCGCGGCGGACTAGCCAAAAACATTCAGTACTTC
TRBJ1-4 | NA | NA | TRBV27 | CASSFLNPSRGGDNEKLFF | TGTGCCAGCAGTTTCCTTAACCCCTCGAGAGGGGGAGATAATGAAAAACTGTTTTTT
TRBJ1-1 | TRBD1 | NA | TRBV19 | CASDPGTATEAFF | TGTGCCAGTGACCCCGGGACAGCCACTGAAGCTTTCTTT
TRBJ2-3 | NA | NA | TRBV30 | CAWSELVGTDTQYF | TGTGCCTGGAGTGAACTAGTGGGGACAGATACGCAGTATTTT
TRBJ1-1 | TRBD1 | once | TRBV7-9 | CASSLLAGGYTEAFF | TGTGCCAGCAGCTTACTGGCAGGGGGGTATACTGAAGCTTTCTTT
TRBJ1-2 | NA | NA | TRBV9 | CASSLSRGEAIHGYTF | TGTGCCAGCAGCTTATCAAGGGGGGAGGCTATCCATGGCTACACCTTC
TRBJ1-5 | NA | NA | TRBV7-2 | CASSPRRGDQPQHF | TGTGCCAGCAGCCCACGTCGGGGGGATCAGCCCCAGCATTTT
TRBJ2-5 | NA | NA | TRBV2 | CASRPTSGETQYF | TGTGCCAGCAGGCCTACTAGTGGGGAGACCCAGTACTTC
TRBJ2-2 | TRBD2 | NA | TRBV5-1 | CASSIAGGPTGELFF | TGCGCCAGCAGTATAGCGGGGGGGCCCACCGGGGAGCTGTTTTTT
TRBJ1-2 | NA | once | TRBV12-5 | CASGPVRGGYTF | TGTGCTAGTGGGCCGGTGAGGGGTGGCTACACCTTC
TRBJ1-4 | NA | NA | TRBV19 | CASSIGGSSEKLFF | TGTGCCAGTAGTATTGGGGGCTCCAGTGAAAAACTGTTTTTT
TRBJ1-5 | NA | NA | TRBV4-3 | CASSRKYGDSNQPQHF | TGCGCCAGCAGCCGCAAGTACGGTGATAGCAATCAGCCCCAGCATTTT
TRBJ2-7 | NA | NA | TRBV28 | CASSLKVPPYEQYF | TGTGCCAGCAGTTTGAAGGTCCCCCCCTACGAGCAGTACTTC
TRBJ1-6 | NA | NA | TRBV30 | CAWSVREVSSPLHF | TGTGCCTGGAGTGTACGAGAAGTTAGTTCACCCCTCCACTTT
TRBJ1-4 | NA | once | TRBV5-8 | CASSLSQGFGKLFF | TGTGCCAGCAGCTTGTCTCAGGGCTTCGGAAAACTGTTTTTT
TRBJ1-1 | TRBD1 | NA | TRBV6-5 | CASRGQGAGDTEAFF | TGTGCCAGCAGGGGACAGGGGGCTGGGGACACTGAAGCTTTCTTT
TRBJ1-3 | NA | NA | TRBV18 | CASSPGQEGNTIYF | TGTGCCAGCTCACCAGGACAAGAAGGAAACACCATATATTTT
TRBJ1-6 | NA | NA | TRBV7-3 | CASSLNNSPLHF | TGTGCCAGCAGCTTAAACAATTCACCCCTCCACTTT